This T cell receptor (beta chain) was identified during a study of CD8 T cells in ankylosing spondylitis. Study-level findings and limits: Earlier studies detected some motif variants in reactive arthritis synovial fluid and blood. Researchers report that disease-linked clones proved CD8+ and relatively rare in peripheral blood.

Germline CDR1 and CDR2: SGHRS and YFSETQ. The CDR3 consists of 14 residues. V shed 0 bases and J 4 bases; nucleotides not matched to a gene: 3. It was by quantitative 5'-RACE with molecular barcodes that TCR beta libraries were made. MiXCR, applied by TCRdb to the 5' RACE reads, yields one record per CDR3 protein. The sample includes fewer than 350,000 distinct CDR3 sequences, roughly 12% of them seen just once. Turning to this clonotype: Its specificity is unknown.

The TCR originated in a female donor with ankylosing spondylitis or in good health (not recorded which). The rearrangement links TRBV5-1 to TRBJ1-2; 7 bases fit TRBD1. The sample comprised blood, either unsorted or a sorted T cell fraction (not recorded which). This CDR3 reads CASSLESGGYGYTF. In DNA, the CDR3 is TGCGCCAGCAGCTTGGAATCAGGGGGCTATGGCTACACCTTC.